The clone carrying this T cell receptor beta chain was counted between two and nine times. This specimen belongs to a study of T cells in narcolepsy. Here immunoSEQ multiplex PCR was the method, and the copy in TCRdb shows in-frame clones only, minus some. There are tens of thousands of clones in the sample; over 75% occur only once, and about 1.5% lies in the top ten. Germline CDR1 SGHTS, CDR2 YDEGEE. CDR3 length: 17 amino acids. V lost 4 bases and J 4 bases, leaving 21 bases between the germline ends. Material for sequencing was CD45RA- memory CD4+ T cells from PBMCs. V and J are TRBV5-8 and TRBJ1-3, with D perhaps matching TRBD1 (5 bases). This TCR derives from a human donor with narcolepsy. The CDR3 DNA sequence: TGTGCCAGCAGCGCCGCTCAACTCAGGGCCTCCGGAAACACCATATATTTT. It translates to CASSAAQLRASGNTIYF.